These T cell receptor beta chains were read from a single sample in a study of T cell responses to AZD1222 COVID-19 vaccine. Libraries were prepared by immunoSEQ multiplex PCR; TCRdb keeps only in-frame clonotypes and omits some of them. The sample shows over 110,000 clones, roughly 91% of them seen only once. The starting material was peripheral blood, obtained on day 0 of AZD1222 vaccination. These receptors originate from an adult in good health. CDR3s include the opening cysteine and the closing phenylalanine or tryptophan. D genes are given only for firm matches.

V gene	D gene	J gene	CDR3 protein
TRBV2	TRBD2	TRBJ2-3	CASKTGGGPTDTQYF
TRBV9	NA	TRBJ2-7	CASSVRVGSEQYF
TRBV27	TRBD2	TRBJ2-3	CASSSPGRADTQYF
TRBV5-1	NA	TRBJ1-1	CASSLGHWNTEAFF
TRBV5-6	TRBD2	TRBJ2-1	CASISSGRGSYNEQFF
TRBV19	TRBD2	TRBJ2-2	CASSTLLAGGTGELFF
TRBV6-5	NA	TRBJ2-1	CASTHREGAGGEQFF
TRBV3-1/TRBV3-2	TRBD1	TRBJ1-2	CASSQAAGGLGYTF
TRBV5-4	TRBD1	TRBJ1-2	CASSLGGRTGPPLYGYTF
TRBV3-1/TRBV3-2	TRBD1	TRBJ2-5	CASGARGRTQETQYF
TRBV4-2	TRBD2	TRBJ2-7	CASSQDGGGSSYEQYF